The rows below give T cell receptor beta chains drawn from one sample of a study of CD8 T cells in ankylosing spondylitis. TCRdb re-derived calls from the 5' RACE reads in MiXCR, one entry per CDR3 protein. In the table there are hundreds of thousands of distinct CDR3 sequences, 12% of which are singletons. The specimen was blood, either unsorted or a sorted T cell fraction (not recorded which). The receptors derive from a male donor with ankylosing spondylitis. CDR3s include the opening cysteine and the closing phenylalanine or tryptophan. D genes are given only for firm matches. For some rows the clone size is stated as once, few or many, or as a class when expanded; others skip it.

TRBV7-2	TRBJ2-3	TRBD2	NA	TGTGCCAGCAGCTTCCAGCGGGGGAGCACAGATACGCAGTATTTT	CASSFQRGSTDTQYF
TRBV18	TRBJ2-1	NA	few	TGTGCCAGCTCACCTAGTGGGTATTCGTACAATGAGCAGTTCTTC	CASSPSGYSYNEQFF
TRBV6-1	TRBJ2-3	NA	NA	TGTGCCAGCAGGGGGATGGCGCAGGGGGGCGCAGATACGCAGTATTTT	CASRGMAQGGADTQYF
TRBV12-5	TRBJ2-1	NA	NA	TGTGCTAGTGGTCCTGGGGGTGGCAATGAGCAGTTCTTC	CASGPGGGNEQFF
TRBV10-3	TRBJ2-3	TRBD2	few	TGTGCCATCAGAGGGACTAGCGGGTACACAGATACGCAGTATTTT	CAIRGTSGYTDTQYF
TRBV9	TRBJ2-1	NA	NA	TGTGCCAGCAGCGTAGCTTGGCAGGGGGGCTACAATGAGCAGTTCTTC	CASSVAWQGGYNEQFF
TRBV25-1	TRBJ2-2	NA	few	TGTGCCAGCAGATCGGATTGGGGATTCACCGGGGAGCTGTTTTTT	CASRSDWGFTGELFF
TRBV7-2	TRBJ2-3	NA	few	TGTGCCAGCAGCTTATTTGCGGGGTACCTCACAGATACGCAGTATTTT	CASSLFAGYLTDTQYF
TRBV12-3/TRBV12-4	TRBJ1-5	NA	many	TGTGCCAGCAGTTTGGCGCCAGACTTAAACCAGCCCCAGCATTTT	CASSLAPDLNQPQHF
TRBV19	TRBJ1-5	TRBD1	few	TGTGCCAGTAGTATGTGGGGACAGGCTAATCAGCCCCAGCATTTT	CASSMWGQANQPQHF
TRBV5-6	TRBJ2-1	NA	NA	TGTGCCAGCAGCAATTACCATCGTGGCAATGAGCAGTTCTTC	CASSNYHRGNEQFF
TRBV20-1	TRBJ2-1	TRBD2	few	TGCAGTGCTGCCCGCGGGGGGTGGAAGGGAGATGAGCAGTTCTTC	CSAARGGWKGDEQFF
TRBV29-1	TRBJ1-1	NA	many	TGCAGGGTTGACCTTCGTCTGAACACTGAAGCTTTCTTT	CRVDLRLNTEAFF
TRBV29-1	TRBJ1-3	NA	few	TGCAGCGTTGTACGGGGGCCTGGAAACACCATATATTTT	CSVVRGPGNTIYF
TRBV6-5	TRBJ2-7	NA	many	TGTGCCAGCAGTTACTCGGGTCAGCAGTACTTC	CASSYSGQQYF
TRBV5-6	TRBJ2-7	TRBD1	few	TGTGCCAGCAGCGGGACAGGGATCTACGAGCAGTACTTC	CASSGTGIYEQYF
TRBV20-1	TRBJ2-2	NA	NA	TGCAGTGCTAACACGGTTACGAACACCGGGGAGCTGTTTTTT	CSANTVTNTGELFF
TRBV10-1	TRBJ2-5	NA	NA	TGCGCCAGCAGTGAGTCGGGAAAGACCCAGTACTTC	CASSESGKTQYF
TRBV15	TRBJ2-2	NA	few	TGTGCCACCAGCAGAGAGTTTTTCCTTAGTCCCGGGGAGCTGTTTTTT	CATSREFFLSPGELFF
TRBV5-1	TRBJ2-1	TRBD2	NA	TGCGCCAGCAGCGGACTAGCGGGAGGGAGGTTCTTC	CASSGLAGGRFF
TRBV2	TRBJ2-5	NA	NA	TGTGCCAGCAGTGGACAGAGGCAAGAGACCCAGTACTTC	CASSGQRQETQYF
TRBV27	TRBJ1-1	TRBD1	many	TGTGCCAGCAGTCCCCCGGGACAGCGGAACACTGAAGCTTTCTTT	CASSPPGQRNTEAFF
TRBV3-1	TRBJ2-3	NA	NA	TGTGCCAGCAGCCATTGGAGGGGGACAGATACGCAGTATTTT	CASSHWRGTDTQYF
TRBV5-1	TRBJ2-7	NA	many	TGCGCCAGCAGCTTGGTAGACAGGACCTACGAGCAGTACTTC	CASSLVDRTYEQYF
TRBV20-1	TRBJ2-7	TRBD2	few	TGCAGTGCTCCCCTGGCTAGCGGGAGTTACGAGCAGTACTTC	CSAPLASGSYEQYF